A selection of T cell receptor beta chains follows, all from one sample in a study of blood T cell repertoires in COVID-19. Sequencing used immunoSEQ multiplex PCR; TCRdb keeps in-frame clones, though not all of them. This table holds under 300,000 clones, 70% to 90% found once. Sequencing used peripheral blood. The receptor source for this set is a woman aged 40-49 years who had recovered from COVID-19. CDR3s include the opening cysteine and the closing phenylalanine or tryptophan. The D gene is left open where the match is weak. Not all rows give a size; the values are once, few, many and, for expanded clones, a class.

TRBD2	TRBV19	NA	TRBJ2-1	TGTGCCAGTAGCCTACTAGCGGGAGGCCCCTCGGAGCAGTTCTTC	CASSLLAGGPSEQFF
NA	TRBV7-2	NA	TRBJ1-2	TGTGCCAGCAGCTTTGAGGCTGATTATGGCTACACCTTC	CASSFEADYGYTF
NA	TRBV9	NA	TRBJ1-1	TGTGCCAGCAGCCCCAATGGCAGGAACACTGAAGCTTTCTTT	CASSPNGRNTEAFF
NA	TRBV4-3	NA	TRBJ2-2	TGCGCCAGCAGCCAAGAGGTCGGCGGGGAGCTGTTTTTT	CASSQEVGGELFF
NA	TRBV20-1	NA	TRBJ2-7	TGCAGTGCTAGAGCAAATCCCCTAGGGTACTTC	CSARANPLGYF
TRBD2	TRBV4-3	few	TRBJ2-3	TGCGCCAGCAGCCGAGTGACTAGCGGCTCAACTGGGGATACGCAGTATTTT	CASSRVTSGSTGDTQYF
NA	TRBV7-3	once	TRBJ2-3	TGTGCCAGCAGCCGGGGGGCCGGAAACACAGATACGCAGTATTTT	CASSRGAGNTDTQYF
NA	TRBV5-4	NA	TRBJ2-2	TGTGCCAGCAGCTTCGGTCCCGGGGAGCTGTTTTTT	CASSFGPGELFF
TRBD2	TRBV6-5	NA	TRBJ2-1	TGTGCCAGCAGCAACCGGGGGGGAGGGTACAATGAGCAGTTCTTC	CASSNRGGGYNEQFF
NA	TRBV7-3	NA	TRBJ2-7	TGTGCCAGCAGCTTAAGTGGGAGGCCCCCCTACGAGCAGTACTTC	CASSLSGRPPYEQYF
TRBD2	TRBV6-5	NA	TRBJ2-5	TGTGCCAGCAGTCACACTAGCGGGGGGCGGGGGGCCCAGTACTTC	CASSHTSGGRGAQYF
NA	TRBV6-6	NA	TRBJ2-5	TGTGCCAGCAAGCAGGGGTCCCAAGAGACCCAGTACTTC	CASKQGSQETQYF
NA	TRBV9	NA	TRBJ1-1	TGTGCCAGCAGCGTAGTAGACACTGAAGCTTTCTTT	CASSVVDTEAFF
TRBD2	TRBV14	NA	TRBJ2-7	TGTGCCAGCAGCCCCCGCTGGACTAGCGGGGTCTGGGAGCAGTACTTC	CASSPRWTSGVWEQYF
TRBD1	TRBV5-1	NA	TRBJ2-5	TGCGCCAGCAGCTTGGACGGACAGGGGTCCCCCAGGACCCAGTACTTC	CASSLDGQGSPRTQYF
TRBD1	TRBV5-1	NA	TRBJ1-1	TGCGCCAGCAGCCCCCAGGGGGCGCCGAACACTGAAGCTTTCTTT	CASSPQGAPNTEAFF
NA	TRBV19	NA	TRBJ1-1	TGTGCCAGTAGTACGGACACAGTGAACACTGAAGCTTTCTTT	CASSTDTVNTEAFF
NA	TRBV2	NA	TRBJ2-1	TGTGCCAGCAGTGAGCAGGGTTGGGAGCAGTTCTTC	CASSEQGWEQFF
TRBD1	TRBV19	NA	TRBJ1-1	TGTGCCAGTAGTCAAGACAGGGGGTGGACTGAAGCTTTCTTT	CASSQDRGWTEAFF
NA	TRBV29-1	NA	TRBJ1-1	TGCAGCGTTGCCCCCTACACTGAAGCTTTCTTT	CSVAPYTEAFF
TRBD1	TRBV29-1	NA	TRBJ1-1	TGCAGCGTTGTCCGACAGGGTGGCACTGAAGCTTTCTTT	CSVVRQGGTEAFF
NA	TRBV19	NA	TRBJ2-1	TGTGCCAGTAGTATTAGCGGCTTCTACAATGAGCAGTTCTTC	CASSISGFYNEQFF
NA	TRBV19	NA	TRBJ1-1	TGTGCCAGTAGTCCTCGGGGGTCAAGGAGGGCTTTCTTT	CASSPRGSRRAFF
TRBD2	TRBV10-3	NA	TRBJ2-7	TGTGCCATCAGTGGGGGACTAGCGGGAAGTTACGAGCAGTACTTC	CAISGGLAGSYEQYF
NA	TRBV27	NA	TRBJ2-7	TGTGCCAGCAGTTTTCTGGGCCCCTCCTACGAGCAGTACTTC	CASSFLGPSYEQYF
TRBD1	TRBV30	NA	TRBJ1-2	TGTGCCTGGGCCCTGGGGGACAGGGGTGGCTACACCTTC	CAWALGDRGGYTF
TRBD2	TRBV11-2	NA	TRBJ2-5	TGTGCCAGCAGCTTAGATTCGGCGGGGGGGGAGACCCAGTACTTC	CASSLDSAGGETQYF
TRBD1	TRBV30	NA	TRBJ1-4	TGTGCCTGGAGTCTTCCCAGGACAGGGTTGGGGGAAAAACTGTTTTTT	CAWSLPRTGLGEKLFF
NA	TRBV5-6	NA	TRBJ1-1	TGTGCCAGCAGCCCCCGGGGGTTCGCCCAGGTTGCTGAAGCTTTCTTT	CASSPRGFAQVAEAFF
TRBD1	TRBV14	NA	TRBJ1-1	TGTGCCAGCAGCCGGAGGACGGGACAGGGGGCCATGAACACTGAAGCTTTCTTT	CASSRRTGQGAMNTEAFF
TRBD1	TRBV18	NA	TRBJ1-2	TGTGCCAGCTCACCCCCCGTCGGACACGGGACAGATGGCTACACCTTC	CASSPPVGHGTDGYTF
NA	TRBV6-2/TRBV6-3	few	TRBJ2-1	TGTGCCAGCAGTTACTCCAAAGGGGCCGTCGATGAGCAGTTCTTC	CASSYSKGAVDEQFF
NA	TRBV6-6	few	TRBJ2-7	TGTGCCAGCAGTTACTCGAGGGGGTACGAGCAGTACTTC	CASSYSRGYEQYF
NA	TRBV19	NA	TRBJ1-1	TGTGCCAGTACTACTATGGGGGGCACTGAAGCTTTCTTT	CASTTMGGTEAFF
NA	TRBV28	NA	TRBJ1-2	TGTGCCAGCTGGGGGGGGAGACATAACTATGGCTACACCTTC	CASWGGRHNYGYTF
TRBD1	TRBV5-4	few	TRBJ2-1	TGTGCCAGCAGCCGGACAGGTAATGAGCAGTTCTTC	CASSRTGNEQFF
TRBD1	TRBV30	once	TRBJ2-7	TGTGCCTGGAGACCCTGGCAGGGGGTTGGTGGCGAGCAGTACTTC	CAWRPWQGVGGEQYF
NA	TRBV30	NA	TRBJ1-1	TGTGCCTGGAGCCGACAGGAGAACACTGAAGCTTTCTTT	CAWSRQENTEAFF
TRBD2	TRBV18	NA	TRBJ2-3	TGTGCCAGCTCACCTGGGACTAGCGGGCTCACAGATACGCAGTATTTT	CASSPGTSGLTDTQYF
NA	TRBV15	NA	TRBJ1-5	TGTGCCACCAGCAGAGTCCGCCTAAGCAATCAGCCCCAGCATTTT	CATSRVRLSNQPQHF
NA	TRBV11-3	NA	TRBJ1-2	TGTGCCAGCAGCTTTCGCGACAGGATCCTGCCCTATGGCTACACCTTC	CASSFRDRILPYGYTF
NA	TRBV30	NA	TRBJ1-1	TGTGCCTGGAGTGTAAATGGGGGCCGGCAGGGGCGGACTGAAGCTTTCTTT	CAWSVNGGRQGRTEAFF